This TCR beta chain derives from a study of cytomegalovirus exposure and HLA in healthy donors. Losses at the gene ends were 1 base for V and 10 bases for J; bases not matched to a gene: 9. The CDR3 spans 17 residues. Germline CDR1 and CDR2: SGHVS and FQNEAQ. With 60 Vbeta and 13 Jbeta primers, the PCR was carried out. The method was immunoSEQ multiplex PCR; TCRdb's version includes in-frame clones alone and lacks a portion of them. The sample holds approximately 170,000 clones, 80% to 90% seen once. This chain connects TRBV7-8 to TRBJ1-6; 11 bases are shared with TRBD1. This sequence was found in a woman aged 18-30 years in good health and CMV-seronegative. The sequenced sample was PBMCs. CDR3 region: CASSLGARTGGASPLHF. CDR3 nucleotide sequence: TGTGCCAGCAGCTTAGGCGCAAGGACAGGGGGCGCGTCACCCCTCCACTTT.